This TCR beta chain was identified during a study of post-analysis software for immune sequencing data. Looking at the study overall: Some patients lacked subtype; others had relapsing-remitting, secondary progressive or progressive-relapsing disease. Study outcomes and limitations: Under F measure analysis, samples from one preparation batch co-clustered strongly. Compared with controls, patients showed significantly lower normalized Chao1 diversity. Controls showed lower frequencies than patients for roughly five TRBV segments, and TRBV5-6, TRBV5-1 and TRBV20-1 were among these.

cDNA libraries of TCR beta carried unique molecular identifiers. Once about 0.95 to 10 million T cells were used, approximately 520,000 cDNA molecules resulted. TCRdb called the PCR reads again in MiXCR, with one record for every CDR3 protein. The data show some 700,000 distinct CDR3 sequences, with roughly three fifths seen just once and approximately 11% held by the top ten. V lost 0 bases and J 5 bases, leaving 12 bases between the germline ends. CDR1 is ENHRY and CDR2 is SYGVKD in the germline V gene. The CDR3 runs to 15 residues. Remarks on this clonotype: As yet, its antigen is unknown.

This chain connects TRBV10-3 to TRBJ2-3; tentatively, D is TRBD2 (5 bases). Sample: blood. The clonotype originates from a girl aged 2-10 years with multiple sclerosis. CDR3 DNA sequence: TGTGCCATCAGTGAGTCAGGAGGCGCCGAAGATACGCAGTATTTT. Translating gives CAISESGGAEDTQYF.